Listed below are T cell receptor beta chains from one sample, sequenced in a study of blood T cell repertoires in COVID-19. Profiling relied on immunoSEQ multiplex PCR, and the TCRdb table lists in-frame clones only, not all of them. The sample contains approximately 300,000 clones, more than 90% of which appear only once. The sample taken for sequencing was PBMCs or T cells enriched from blood (not recorded which). The receptor set was obtained from a woman in her twenties or thirties who had been exposed to COVID-19. The CDR3 runs from the conserved cysteine through the conserved F or W. Each record gives: V gene, D gene, CDR3 length, clone size, J gene, CDR3 protein, CDR3 DNA. A D gene is named only where the DNA matches it firmly. Rows give clone size only sometimes, using once, few, many, or a class for an expanded clone.

TRBV11-2	NA	17	NA	TRBJ2-3	CASSLYYVGGAFDTQYF	TGTGCCAGCAGCTTATATTATGTCGGCGGTGCTTTCGATACGCAGTATTTT
TRBV18	NA	15	few	TRBJ2-7	CASSFQDRSSYEQYF	TGTGCCAGCTCATTCCAGGACAGAAGCTCCTACGAGCAGTACTTC
TRBV6-5	NA	15	NA	TRBJ1-1	CASSYGGRGNTEAFF	TGTGCCAGCAGTTACGGGGGCAGGGGAAACACTGAAGCTTTCTTT
TRBV7-9	TRBD1	13	once	TRBJ2-7	CASSSRTGYEQYF	TGTGCCAGCAGCTCCAGGACAGGCTACGAGCAGTACTTC
TRBV4-3	NA	16	NA	TRBJ1-5	CASSQDLRGGNQPQHF	TGCGCCAGCAGCCAAGATTTGCGGGGCGGCAATCAGCCCCAGCATTTT
TRBV5-4	TRBD2	16	NA	TRBJ2-7	CASSLESGGYFYEQYF	TGTGCCAGCAGCTTGGAGAGCGGGGGGTATTTCTACGAGCAGTACTTC
TRBV5-1	TRBD1	14	NA	TRBJ2-5	CASSVGQLQETQYF	TGCGCCAGCAGCGTGGGACAGCTCCAAGAGACCCAGTACTTC
TRBV24-1	NA	16	few	TRBJ2-4	CATSDWSRVGKNIQYF	TGTGCCACCAGTGATTGGAGCAGGGTTGGCAAAAACATTCAGTACTTC
TRBV24-1	NA	13	NA	TRBJ2-1	CATSDSGRNEQFF	TGTGCCACCAGTGATTCAGGGAGGAATGAGCAGTTCTTC
TRBV3-1/TRBV3-2	NA	15	NA	TRBJ1-1	CASNPGGVLKTEAFF	TGTGCCAGCAACCCAGGAGGCGTGTTGAAAACTGAAGCTTTCTTT
TRBV29-1	TRBD2	18	NA	TRBJ2-5	CSVEDLMGSREGVETQYF	TGCAGCGTTGAAGATTTGATGGGCAGCCGGGAGGGGGTAGAGACCCAGTACTTC
TRBV4-3	NA	16	NA	TRBJ1-2	CASSQDLPVPFYGYTF	TGCGCCAGCAGCCAAGATCTACCGGTACCCTTCTATGGCTACACCTTC
TRBV5-6	TRBD1	12	few	TRBJ2-7	CASSFPTGGFDF	TGTGCCAGCAGCTTCCCGACAGGGGGCTTTGACTTC
TRBV7-9	TRBD1	16	NA	TRBJ1-1	CASSPTGQDTNTEAFF	TGTGCCAGCAGCCCTACGGGACAGGACACGAACACTGAAGCTTTCTTT
TRBV7-9	NA	14	once	TRBJ2-7	CASSSNTGLGEQYF	TGTGCCAGCAGCTCAAATACAGGGTTGGGGGAGCAGTACTTC
TRBV19	TRBD1	15	once	TRBJ1-5	CASTPDRGMYQPQHF	TGTGCCAGTACCCCGGACAGGGGGATGTATCAGCCCCAGCATTTT
TRBV19	NA	13	NA	TRBJ1-2	CATFWGRDYGYTF	TGTGCCACATTCTGGGGGCGCGACTATGGCTACACCTTC
TRBV7-9	NA	16	NA	TRBJ2-1	CASSTTEPSSYNEQFF	TGTGCCAGCAGCACCACGGAGCCTAGCTCCTACAATGAGCAGTTCTTC
TRBV2	NA	15	NA	TRBJ2-7	CASSLKPGTRNEQYF	TGTGCCAGCAGCCTCAAACCGGGGACAAGGAACGAGCAGTACTTC
TRBV7-3	NA	14	NA	TRBJ2-3	CASSPSGGGDTQYF	TGTGCCAGCAGCCCTTCCGGAGGTGGAGATACGCAGTATTTT
TRBV4-2	NA	13	NA	TRBJ1-3	CASSLEVGNTIYF	TGTGCCAGCAGCCTCGAGGTGGGAAACACCATATATTTT
TRBV20-1	TRBD2	17	NA	TRBJ2-2	CSASLWGSGGDTGELFF	TGCAGTGCTAGTCTCTGGGGTAGCGGGGGGGACACCGGGGAGCTGTTTTTT
TRBV5-5	TRBD1	17	NA	TRBJ1-2	CASSSLIPGQGRRGYTF	TGTGCCAGCAGCTCCTTGATTCCGGGACAGGGGCGAAGAGGCTACACCTTC
TRBV6-6	NA	14	NA	TRBJ1-1	CASSYHPAGFEAFF	TGTGCCAGCAGTTACCACCCGGCGGGATTTGAAGCTTTCTTT
TRBV5-6	TRBD1	16	NA	TRBJ1-3	CASSLVTDRDRNTIYF	TGTGCCAGCAGCTTGGTCACGGACAGGGACCGAAACACCATATATTTT
TRBV7-6	TRBD1	15	NA	TRBJ1-5	CASSLGDRVSQPQHF	TGTGCCAGCAGCTTAGGGGACAGGGTATCCCAGCCCCAGCATTTT
TRBV7-2	NA	13	NA	TRBJ2-4	CASSFDSRNIQYF	TGTGCCAGCAGCTTTGATTCGAGGAACATTCAGTACTTC